This record covers a single T cell receptor (beta chain). Its antigen is unidentified. The source of the sample is a study of graft-versus-host responses after intestinal transplantation. Across the study: Recipients were given multivisceral, liver-intestinal, or isolated intestinal transplants. The recipients all started with anti-thymocyte globulin induction and then took tacrolimus and steroids for 3 to 4 years. Study findings and constraints: Elevated graft-versus-host to host-versus-graft clonal ratios in allografts were recorded for patients with graft-donor T cell macrochimerism. There were GvH clones found in recipient marrow, and some of them appeared first in ileum or blood.

Trimming took 1 base from V and 4 from J, leaving 10 bases between them. Germline CDR1 and CDR2: GTSNPN and SVGIG (reference sequence). This CDR3 spans 14 amino acids. The data were produced by immunoSEQ multiplex PCR, yet TCRdb's version contains in-frame clones alone and is incomplete. The table records about 90,000 clones, approximately 92% of them present only once. Sequences were derived from unstimulated CD4+ T cells sorted from spleen or lymph node cells, sampled before intestinal transplant. The rearrangement links TRBV30 to TRBJ1-4; tentative D call: TRBD1 (6 bases). This TCR came from a human donor who received an intestinal transplant. The CDR3 sequence: CAWSGTANNEKLFF. The CDR3, as DNA: TGTGCCTGGAGTGGGACAGCAAATAATGAAAAACTGTTTTTT.